This T cell receptor (beta chain) was documented in a study of cytomegalovirus exposure and HLA in healthy donors. Of note for this clone: Its cognate antigen is unknown. The same CDR3 can be traced to other DNA sequences in this sample.

The repertoire was sequenced with immunoSEQ multiplex PCR; TCRdb's copy has only in-frame clones and lacks some. This sample has around 150,000 clones, with approximately 82% found just once. Study outcomes and limitations: The study put some 150 TCR beta chains on its list as cytomegalovirus-associated.

The V segment lost 4 bases and the J segment 2 bases; nucleotides outside the gene matches: 2. Germline V CDR1 and CDR2: MGHRA, YSYEKL. CDR3 length equals 16 residues. The chain has TRBV4-1 and TRBJ2-3; 14 nucleotides agree with TRBD2. This clonotype was sampled from a man between 25 and 39 years old in good health and CMV-seropositive. Sample: PBMCs. This CDR3 is CASSRTSGGTTDTQYF. The CDR3 nucleotides read TGCGCCAGCAGCCGGACTAGCGGGGGGACCACAGATACGCAGTATTTT.